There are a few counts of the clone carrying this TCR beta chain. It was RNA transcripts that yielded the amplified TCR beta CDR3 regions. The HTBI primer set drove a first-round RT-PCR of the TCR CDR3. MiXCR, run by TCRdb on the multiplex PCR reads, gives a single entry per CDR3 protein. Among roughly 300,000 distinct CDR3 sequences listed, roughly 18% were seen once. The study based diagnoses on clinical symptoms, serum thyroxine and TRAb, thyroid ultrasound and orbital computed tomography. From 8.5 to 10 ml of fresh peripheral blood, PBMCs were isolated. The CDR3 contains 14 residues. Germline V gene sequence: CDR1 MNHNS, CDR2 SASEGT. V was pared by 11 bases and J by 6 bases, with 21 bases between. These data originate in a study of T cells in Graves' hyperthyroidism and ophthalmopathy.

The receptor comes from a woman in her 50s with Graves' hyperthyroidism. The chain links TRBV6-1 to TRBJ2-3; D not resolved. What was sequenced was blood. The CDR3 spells CASEPGPVEDTQYF. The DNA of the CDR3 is TGTGCCTCCGAACCGGGCCCCGTGGAGGATACGCAGTATTTT.